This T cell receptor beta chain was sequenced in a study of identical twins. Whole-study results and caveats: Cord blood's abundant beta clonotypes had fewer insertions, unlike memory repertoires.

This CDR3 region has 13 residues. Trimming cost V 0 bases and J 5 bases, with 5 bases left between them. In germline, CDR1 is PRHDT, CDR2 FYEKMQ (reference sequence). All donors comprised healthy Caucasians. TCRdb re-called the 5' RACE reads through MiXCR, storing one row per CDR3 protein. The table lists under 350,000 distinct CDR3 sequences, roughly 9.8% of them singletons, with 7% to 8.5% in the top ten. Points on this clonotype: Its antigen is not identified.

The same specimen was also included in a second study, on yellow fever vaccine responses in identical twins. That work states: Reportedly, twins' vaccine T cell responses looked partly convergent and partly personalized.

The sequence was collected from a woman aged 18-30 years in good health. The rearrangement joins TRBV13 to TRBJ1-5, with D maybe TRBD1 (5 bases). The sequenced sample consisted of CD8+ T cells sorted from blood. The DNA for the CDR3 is TGTGCCAGCAGCTTAGGCAGGGATCAGCCCCAGCATTTT. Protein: CASSLGRDQPQHF.